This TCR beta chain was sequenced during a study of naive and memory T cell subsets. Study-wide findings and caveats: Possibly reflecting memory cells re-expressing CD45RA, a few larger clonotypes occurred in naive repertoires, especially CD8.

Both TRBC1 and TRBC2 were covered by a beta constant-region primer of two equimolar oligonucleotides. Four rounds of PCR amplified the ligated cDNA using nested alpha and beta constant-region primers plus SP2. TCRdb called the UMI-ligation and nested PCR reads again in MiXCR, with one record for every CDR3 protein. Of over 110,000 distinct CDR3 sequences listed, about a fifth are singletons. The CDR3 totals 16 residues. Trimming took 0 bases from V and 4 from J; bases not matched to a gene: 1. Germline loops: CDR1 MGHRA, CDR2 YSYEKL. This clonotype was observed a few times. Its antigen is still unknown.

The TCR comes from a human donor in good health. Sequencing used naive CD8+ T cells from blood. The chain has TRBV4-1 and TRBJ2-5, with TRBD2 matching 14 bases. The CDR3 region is CASSQEGTSGRETQYF. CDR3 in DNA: TGCGCCAGCAGCCAAGAAGGGACTAGCGGGAGAGAGACCCAGTACTTC.